This TCR beta chain emerged from a study of T cells in Graves' hyperthyroidism and ophthalmopathy. Study results and limitations: Clonotypes that were expanded in thyroid above 0.001 mostly appeared in blood too. Ophthalmopathy was separated from stable hyperthyroidism by a 13 V-J model.

This CDR3 spans 16 amino acids. Germline CDR1 reads SNHLY; CDR2 reads FYNNEI. The ends were cut back, 7 bases at V and 8 bases at J, with 26 bases in the middle. Amplified TCR beta CDR3 regions derived from RNA transcripts. Carried out on the TCR CDR3, a first-round RT-PCR used the HTBI primer set. TCRdb reanalysed the multiplex PCR reads using MiXCR and keeps one entry per CDR3 protein. The data hold 560,000 or so distinct CDR3 sequences, with approximately 44% observed a single time. Patients aged 18 to 65 had newly diagnosed hyperthyroidism lasting under 2 months. The diagnoses drew upon clinical symptoms, serum thyroxine and TRAb, thyroid ultrasound and orbital computed tomography. Worth noting for this clonotype: The antigen is not known.

The clonotype comes from a woman younger than 30 with Graves' hyperthyroidism. The gene calls are TRBV2 and TRBJ1-1; possibly TRBD1 for D (6 bases). Sample: peripheral blood or thyroid tissue (not recorded which). In DNA form, the CDR3 reads TGTGCCAGCATCCCATCGGGGGCCCTCCCTGACAGGGAAGCTTTCTTT. It encodes CASIPSGALPDREAFF.